This TCR beta chain was retrieved from a study of OX40 agonist ivuxolimab in advanced cancers. Study context: Ivuxolimab was delivered to patients intravenously every 2 weeks at doses spanning 0.01 to 10 mg/kg.

Notes on the study in general: Relative to CD4+ cells, CD8+ T cells on average had more expanded clones.

The protocol was immunoSEQ multiplex PCR, while the TCRdb copy is restricted to in-frame clones and leaves out a portion. The table records over 85,000 clones, 91% of them present only once. Germline-derived CDR1 and CDR2 are ENHRY and SYGVKD. Trimming pared 8 bases from V and 3 bases from J, leaving 10 bases between. This CDR3 is 13 amino acids long. About this clone: Its target is not known.

The input for sequencing was CD4+ or CD8+ T cells sorted from blood, taken in a trial of the OX40 agonist ivuxolimab. This clonotype originated in an adult with an advanced solid tumor such as melanoma, head and neck, liver or kidney cancer. V is TRBV10-3 and J is TRBJ2-2; D is undetermined. The DNA for the CDR3 is TGTGCCATCGGAAGGACCGACACCGGGGAGCTGTTTTTT. Protein: CAIGRTDTGELFF.